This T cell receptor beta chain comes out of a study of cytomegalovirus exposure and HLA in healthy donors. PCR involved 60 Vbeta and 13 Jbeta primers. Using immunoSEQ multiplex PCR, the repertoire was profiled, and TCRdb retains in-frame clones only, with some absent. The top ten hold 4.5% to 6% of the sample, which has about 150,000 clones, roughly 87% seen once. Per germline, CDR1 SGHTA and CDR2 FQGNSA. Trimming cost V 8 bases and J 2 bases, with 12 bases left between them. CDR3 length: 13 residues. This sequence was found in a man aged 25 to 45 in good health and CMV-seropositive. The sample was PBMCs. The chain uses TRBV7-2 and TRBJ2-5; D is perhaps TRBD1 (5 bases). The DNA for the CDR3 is TGTGCCAGCGGCAGGGATCCACAAGAGACCCAGTACTTC. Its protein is CASGRDPQETQYF.